Described below is a single T cell receptor (beta chain) sequence and its context. The table came from immunoSEQ multiplex PCR; TCRdb's copy has only in-frame clones and leaves some out. The table records a few hundred thousand clones, about 82% of them present only once. The data originate from a study of blood T cell repertoires in COVID-19. V was cut by 1 base and J by 3 bases, with 9 bases left in between. Germline V gene lookup returns CDR1 SEHNR and CDR2 FQNEAQ (reference sequence). The CDR3 is 15 amino acids. The sequence derives from a woman older than 75 with acute or convalescent COVID-19. Sequenced material: peripheral blood. The gene calls are TRBV7-9 and TRBJ1-4; the D is unclear. The CDR3 loop reads CASSLGGMPNEKLFF. In DNA, the CDR3 is TGTGCCAGCAGCTTAGGAGGGATGCCTAATGAAAAACTGTTTTTT.